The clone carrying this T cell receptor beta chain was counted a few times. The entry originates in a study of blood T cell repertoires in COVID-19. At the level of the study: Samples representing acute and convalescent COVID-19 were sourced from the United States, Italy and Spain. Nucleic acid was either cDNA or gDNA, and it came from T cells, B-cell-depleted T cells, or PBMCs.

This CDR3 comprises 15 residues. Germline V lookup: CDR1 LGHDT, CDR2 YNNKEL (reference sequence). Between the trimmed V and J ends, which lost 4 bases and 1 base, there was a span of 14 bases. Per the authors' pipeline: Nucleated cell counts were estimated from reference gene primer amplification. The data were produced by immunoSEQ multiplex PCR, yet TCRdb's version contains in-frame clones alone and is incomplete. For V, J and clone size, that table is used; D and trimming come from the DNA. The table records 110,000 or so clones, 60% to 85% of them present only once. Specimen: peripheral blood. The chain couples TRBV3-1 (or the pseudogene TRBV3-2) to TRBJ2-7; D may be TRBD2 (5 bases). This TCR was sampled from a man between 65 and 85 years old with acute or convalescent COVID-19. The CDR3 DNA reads TGTGCCAGCAGCCTGAGTCCACTAGTATCCTACGAGCAGTACTTC. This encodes CASSLSPLVSYEQYF.